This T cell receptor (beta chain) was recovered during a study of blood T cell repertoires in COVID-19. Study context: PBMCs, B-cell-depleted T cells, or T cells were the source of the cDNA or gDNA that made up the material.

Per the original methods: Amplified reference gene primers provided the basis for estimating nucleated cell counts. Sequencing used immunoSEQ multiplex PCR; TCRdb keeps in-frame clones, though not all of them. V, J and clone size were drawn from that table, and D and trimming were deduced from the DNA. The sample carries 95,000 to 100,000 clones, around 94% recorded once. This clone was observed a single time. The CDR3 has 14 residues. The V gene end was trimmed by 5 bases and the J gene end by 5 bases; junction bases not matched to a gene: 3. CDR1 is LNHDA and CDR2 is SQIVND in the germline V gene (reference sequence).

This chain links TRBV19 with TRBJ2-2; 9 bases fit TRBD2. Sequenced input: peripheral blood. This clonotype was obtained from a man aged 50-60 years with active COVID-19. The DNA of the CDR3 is TGTGCCAGTAGTGGTAGCGGGAGTACCGGGGAGCTGTTTTTT. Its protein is CASSGSGSTGELFF.